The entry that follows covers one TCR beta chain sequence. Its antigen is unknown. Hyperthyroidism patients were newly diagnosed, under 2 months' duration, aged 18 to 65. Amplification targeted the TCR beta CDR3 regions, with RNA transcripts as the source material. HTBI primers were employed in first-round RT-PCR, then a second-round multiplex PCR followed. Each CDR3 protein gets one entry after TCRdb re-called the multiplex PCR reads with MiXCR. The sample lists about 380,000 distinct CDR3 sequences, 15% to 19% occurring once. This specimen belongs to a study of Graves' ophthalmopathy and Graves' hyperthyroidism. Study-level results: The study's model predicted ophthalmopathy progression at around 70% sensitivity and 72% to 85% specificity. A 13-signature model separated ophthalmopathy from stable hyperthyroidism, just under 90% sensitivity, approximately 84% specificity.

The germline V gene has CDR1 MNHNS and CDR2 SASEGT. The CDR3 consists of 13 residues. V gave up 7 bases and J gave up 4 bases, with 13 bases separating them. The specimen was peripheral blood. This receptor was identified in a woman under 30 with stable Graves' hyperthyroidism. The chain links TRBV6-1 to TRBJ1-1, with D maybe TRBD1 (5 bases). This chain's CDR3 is CASKRGRTTEAFF. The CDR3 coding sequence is TGTGCCAGCAAAAGGGGAAGGACCACTGAAGCTTTCTTT.